This T cell receptor (beta chain) originates from a study of blood T cell repertoires in COVID-19. Study-level background: The origin of the acute and convalescent COVID-19 samples was the United States, Italy and Spain.

This clone was picked up one time. Original handling: Estimates of nucleated cell counts were drawn from the amplification of reference gene primers. Generated by immunoSEQ multiplex PCR, the TCRdb table keeps only in-frame clones and is missing some. V and J calls and clone size come straight from that table; D and trimming were deduced from the DNA. The table has approximately 290,000 clones, about 80% seen once. Seattle participants joined during active infection and were tracked over time. Germline-derived CDR1 and CDR2 are SNHLY and FYNNEI. J gave up 3 bases and V 5 bases, and 4 bases lay outside the gene matches. This CDR3 region has 14 residues.

The V gene is TRBV2, the J gene TRBJ1-5; 7 nucleotides align to TRBD1. The sample comprised peripheral blood. The sequence derives from a person between 65 and 79 years old with COVID-19, enrolled during active disease. The CDR3 DNA reads TGTGCCAGCAGTCGGGACAGTTTCAATCAGCCCCAGCATTTT. As protein: CASSRDSFNQPQHF.